The 5 T cell receptor beta chains reported below all come from one sample, sequenced in a study of T cells in Graves' hyperthyroidism and ophthalmopathy. Authors of the study amplified TCR beta CDR3 regions from RNA transcripts. HTBI primers drove first-round RT-PCR of the TCR CDR3. TCRdb reanalysed the multiplex PCR reads using MiXCR and keeps one entry per CDR3 protein. Among 400,000 to 550,000 distinct CDR3 sequences listed, roughly 25% were seen once. Input material: blood. These receptors all stem from a woman in her twenties or thirties with Graves' ophthalmopathy.

Ten or more counts support this clonotype. The chain couples TRBV20-1 to TRBJ2-5, with 8 positions matching TRBD2. The length of the CDR3 is 15 residues. V lost 1 base and J lost 1; bases outside the gene matches: 5. The germline CDR1 and CDR2 sequences are DFQATT and SNEGSKA (reference sequence). The chain's CDR3 is CSARGVAGTQETQYF. The CDR3 nucleotides read TGCAGTGCTAGAGGGGTAGCGGGGACCCAAGAGACCCAGTACTTC.

The J gene is TRBJ1-1, the V gene TRBV7-2; TRBD1 might be the D (6 bases). Germline V gene data show CDR1 as SGHTA and CDR2 as FQGNSA. V gave up 4 bases and J gave up 7 bases, with 19 bases separating them. This CDR3 contains 15 residues. CDR3 sequence: CASSSDSSGFSEAFF. CDR3 DNA: TGTGCCAGCAGCTCGGACAGTTCGGGGTTCAGTGAAGCTTTCTTT.

This chain connects TRBV20-1 to TRBJ2-7; 15 nucleotides line up with TRBD2. The CDR3 has 18 residues. Germline-derived CDR1 and CDR2 are DFQATT and SNEGSKA (reference sequence). Unmatched junction bases numbered 9, after V lost 0 bases and J lost 3 bases. As DNA, the CDR3 is TGCAGTGCTAGAGATAAGGGGACTAGCGGGAGGAGGGGCTACGAGCAGTACTTC. Translated, it gives CSARDKGTSGRRGYEQYF.

In this sample, this clonotype turned up many times. The chain combines TRBV6-2 or TRBV6-3 with TRBJ1-1, with D maybe TRBD1 (6 bases). V was trimmed by 5 bases and J by 6 bases, leaving 16 bases between them. The length of the CDR3 is 14 residues. Per the germline V gene, CDR1 is MNHEY and CDR2 is SVGEGT. CDR3 bases: TGTGCCAGCAGTCAACTACAGGGTGTTGCTGAAGCTTTCTTT. Translation: CASSQLQGVAEAFF.

This clonotype was counted ten times or more. The chain is built from TRBV12-3 or TRBV12-4 and TRBJ1-5, with D possibly matching TRBD1 (6 bases). V lost 6 bases and J 7 bases, leaving 16 bases between the germline ends. This CDR3 comprises 14 residues. The DNA of the CDR3 is TGTGCCAGCAGCCGCGGGGGGGCCCAACAGCCCCAGCATTTT. This encodes CASSRGGAQQPQHF.